This T cell receptor beta chain stems from a study of regulatory T cells in long-lasting Graves disease listed by TCRdb under 2021. About the study as a whole: To count as having persistent Graves' disease, a patient had to have received antithyroid drug treatment for over 5 years with TSH receptor autoantibodies remaining persistently positive. Patients with persistent Graves' disease were compared with patients with newly diagnosed Graves' disease using TCR sequencing and RNA sequencing of peripheral blood. The study was conducted in China and was registered as a clinical trial. TCR sequencing covered 13 persistent and roughly 20 newly diagnosed Graves' disease patients, about 35 samples in total. Antithyroid drugs had been taken for around 9.8 years on average by persistent Graves' disease patients in the clinical cohort.

Library construction relied on multiplex PCR. The sample was run on an Illumina HiSeq 4000. iRepertoire HTBI primers and Arm-PCR amplification of CDR3 regions were used to construct TCR beta libraries. PCR products were gel purified before sequencing. In the source study's methods: Across samples, 60 to 80 TRBV and over 11 TRBJ segments were identified and used for gene usage analysis of CDR3 amino acid clonotypes. COPE and FqMerger were used to merge the filtered high-quality paired reads into contigs. BLAST was used to align contigs to IMGT TRBV, TRBD and TRBJ reference genes, and CDR3 was defined according to IMGT. Clonotypes above 0.1% frequency were classified as highly expanded clones. Shannon entropy served as the measure of repertoire diversity, while the Gini coefficient captured V-J evenness. Clonotypes shared by more than one individual were considered public. Using fastp at Q25 and MiXCR, TCRdb reprocessed the public reads and kept productive beta chains. Records with the same CDR3 protein are collapsed into one entry carrying the most frequent genes and DNA. The V and J calls were not made by the authors but by TCRdb's processing. Present in this sample are 500,000 to 700,000 distinct CDR3 sequences, around 30% of which were seen just once. The ten largest clones capture 40% to 55% of the sample.

What the study reported, not specific to this receptor: Lower TCR Shannon entropy and fewer highly expanded clones were observed in persistent Graves' disease patients than in newly diagnosed patients, which suggested clonal expansion. Only the TCR beta chain was sequenced and analyzed. The authors noted that the small sample size was a limitation that may lower accuracy. More public clonotypes were shared among persistent patients (2,741) than among newly diagnosed patients (more than 950). Preferential use of TRBV28, TRBJ1-2 and TRBJ2-5 was observed in persistent disease, whereas TRBV20-1 and TRBJ2-1 were favored in newly diagnosed disease. Only peripheral blood was studied, because thyroid tissue, the primary lesion, was inaccessible.

The CDR3 starts with the cysteine, ends with the phenylalanine, and has 15 residues. Of all the DNA, just the CDR3 is kept, 45 bases in frame from base 1. At the junction V is shortened by 0 bases and J by 5 bases, with 14 bases in between. CDR1 and CDR2 (SGHRS, YFSETQ) derive from the germline V gene. Details on this clonotype: This receptor's antigen is unknown. Per-base quality was not reported, and no clone a single base away is much larger than it.

The time point label, as the study defines it: persistent/refractory GD, antithyroid drugs over 5 years with positive TRAb. For both TCR sequencing and RNA sequencing, RNA was extracted from PBMCs in TRIzol. The diagnosis of Graves' disease was made according to American Thyroid Association guidelines. Recruitment of patients was carried out at an endocrinology department in Xi'an, China. Each patient gave 7 to 9.5 milliliters of peripheral blood, collected in an EDTA anticoagulant tube. Ficoll Paque Plus density gradient separation was used to isolate PBMCs, and no further T cell sorting was performed. An Agilent 2100 Bioanalyzer and agarose gel were used to check RNA quality, while a NanoDrop 2000 measured RNA concentration.

The source material was peripheral blood mononuclear cells (PBMCs), sampled when the disease was refractory, from a patient treated with antithyroid drugs. This receptor was taken from a female donor with Graves disease. Rearrangement joined TRBV5-1 to TRBJ1-2, and TRBD1 may be the D gene, going by 6 matching bases. The CDR3 protein is CASSLDGTQEYGYTF. In nucleotides, the sequence is TGCGCCAGCAGCTTGGATGGGACACAGGAATATGGCTACACCTTC.